The text below deals with one T cell receptor (beta chain). Its specificity is not known. CD45RO-negative cells were positively selected for CCR7, leaving out terminally differentiated effector memory CD45RA+ cells. Donors, healthy HIV-negative adults, lacked recent acute infections or vaccinations. The table came from immunoSEQ multiplex PCR; TCRdb's copy has only in-frame clones and leaves some out. This table has 2 million to 2.5 million clones, less than 95% appearing once. This record comes from a study of shared clonotypes between healthy human individuals. Study results and limitations: Naive CD4 clonotype sharing across a handful of donors was around 5.5%.

Sequenced material: naive CD8+ T cells sorted from blood. The TCR comes from a man aged 18 to 29 in good health.

As DNA, the CDR3 is TGTGCCATCATCCCCCCTAACAGAGCCTCCTACGAGCAGTACTTC. The encoded protein is CAIIPPNRASYEQYF. This rearrangement joins TRBV10-3 to TRBJ2-7; unclear D gene. The V end was cut by 7 bases, the J end by 0 bases, with 16 bases between. Germline V lookup: CDR1 ENHRY, CDR2 SYGVKD. The CDR3 consists of 15 residues.